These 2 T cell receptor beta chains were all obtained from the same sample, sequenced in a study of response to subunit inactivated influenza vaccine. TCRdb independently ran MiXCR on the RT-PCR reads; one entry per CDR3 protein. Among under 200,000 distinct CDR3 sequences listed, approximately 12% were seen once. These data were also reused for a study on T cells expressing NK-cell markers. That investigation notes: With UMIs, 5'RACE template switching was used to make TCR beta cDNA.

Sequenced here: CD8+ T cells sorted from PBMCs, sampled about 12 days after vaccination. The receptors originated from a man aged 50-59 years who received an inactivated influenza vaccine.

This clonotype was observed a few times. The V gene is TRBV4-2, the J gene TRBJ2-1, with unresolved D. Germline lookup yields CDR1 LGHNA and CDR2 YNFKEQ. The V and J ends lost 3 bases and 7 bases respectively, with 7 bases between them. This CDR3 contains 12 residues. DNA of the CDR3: TGTGCCAGCAGCCATCCCGGGAATGAGCAGTTCTTC. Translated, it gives CASSHPGNEQFF.

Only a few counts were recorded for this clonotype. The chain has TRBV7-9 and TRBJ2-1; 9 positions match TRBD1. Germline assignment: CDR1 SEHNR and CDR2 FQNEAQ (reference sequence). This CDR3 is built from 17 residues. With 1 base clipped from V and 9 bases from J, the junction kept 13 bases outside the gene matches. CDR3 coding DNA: TGTGCCAGCAGCTTAGAGACCGGGACAGGGTATGTTGGTGAGCAGTTCTTC. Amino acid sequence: CASSLETGTGYVGEQFF. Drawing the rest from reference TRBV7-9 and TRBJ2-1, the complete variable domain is DTGVSQNPRHKITKRGQNVTFRCDPISEHNRLYWYRQTLGQGPEFLTYFQNEAQLEKSRLLSDRFSAERPKGSFSTLEIQRTEQGDSAMYLCASSLETGTGYVGEQFFGPGTRLTVL.